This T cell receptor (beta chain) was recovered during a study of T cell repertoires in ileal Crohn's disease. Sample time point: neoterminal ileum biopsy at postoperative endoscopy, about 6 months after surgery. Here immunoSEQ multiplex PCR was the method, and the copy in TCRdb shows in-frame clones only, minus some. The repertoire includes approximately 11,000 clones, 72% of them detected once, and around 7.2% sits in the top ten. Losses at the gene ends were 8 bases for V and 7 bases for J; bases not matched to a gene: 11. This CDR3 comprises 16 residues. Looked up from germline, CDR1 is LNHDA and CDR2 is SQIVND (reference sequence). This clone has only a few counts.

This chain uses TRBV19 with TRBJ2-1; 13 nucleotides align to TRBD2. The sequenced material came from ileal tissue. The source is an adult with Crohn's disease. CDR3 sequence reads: CASGPRTSGGGNEQFF. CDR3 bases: TGTGCCAGTGGACCGCGGACTAGCGGGGGAGGGAATGAGCAGTTCTTC.